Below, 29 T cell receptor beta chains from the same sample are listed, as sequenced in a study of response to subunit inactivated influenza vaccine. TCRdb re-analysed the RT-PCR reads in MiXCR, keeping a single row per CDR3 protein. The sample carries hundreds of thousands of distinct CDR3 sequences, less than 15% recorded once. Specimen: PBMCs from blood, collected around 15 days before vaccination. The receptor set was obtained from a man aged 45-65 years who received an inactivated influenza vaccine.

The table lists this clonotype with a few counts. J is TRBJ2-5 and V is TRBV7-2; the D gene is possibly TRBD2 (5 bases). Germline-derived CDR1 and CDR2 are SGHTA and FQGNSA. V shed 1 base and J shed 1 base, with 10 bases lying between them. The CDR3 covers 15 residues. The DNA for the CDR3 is TGTGCCAGCAGCTTAGTATCCGGGGTCCAAGAGACCCAGTACTTC. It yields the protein CASSLVSGVQETQYF.

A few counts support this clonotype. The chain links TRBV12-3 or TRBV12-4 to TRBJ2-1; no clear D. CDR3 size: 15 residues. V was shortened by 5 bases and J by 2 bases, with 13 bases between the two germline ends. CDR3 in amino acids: CASSLTPTTYNEQFF. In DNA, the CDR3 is TGTGCCAGCAGTCTGACTCCGACAACCTACAATGAGCAGTTCTTC.

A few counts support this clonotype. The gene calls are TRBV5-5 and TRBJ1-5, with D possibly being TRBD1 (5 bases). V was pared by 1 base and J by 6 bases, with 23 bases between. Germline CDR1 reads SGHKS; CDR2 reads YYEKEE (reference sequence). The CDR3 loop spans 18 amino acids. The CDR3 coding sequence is TGTGCCAGCAGCTTGTGGGACTACAAACTGGGTGGCGCTCAGCCCCAGCATTTT. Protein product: CASSLWDYKLGGAQPQHF.

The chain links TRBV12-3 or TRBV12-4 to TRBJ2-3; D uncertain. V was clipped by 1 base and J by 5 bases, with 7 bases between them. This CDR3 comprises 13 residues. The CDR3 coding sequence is TGTGCCAGCAGTTTAGGGTCCCGAGATACGCAGTATTTT. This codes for CASSLGSRDTQYF.

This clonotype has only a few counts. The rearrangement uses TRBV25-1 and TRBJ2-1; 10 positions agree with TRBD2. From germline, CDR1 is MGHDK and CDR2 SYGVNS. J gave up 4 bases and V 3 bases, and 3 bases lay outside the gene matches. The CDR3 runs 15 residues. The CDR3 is CASSEELAGYNEQFF. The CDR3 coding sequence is TGTGCCAGCAGTGAGGAACTAGCGGGATACAATGAGCAGTTCTTC.

For the CDR3, the DNA is TGTGCCAGCAGCCCAGGGACAGGGGGCGATGAAAAACTGTTTTTT. Its protein is CASSPGTGGDEKLFF. The rearrangement links TRBV28 to TRBJ1-4, with 12 bases matching TRBD1. CDR1 and CDR2 (germline): MDHEN, SYDVKM. This CDR3 is 15 amino acids long. The trim removed 6 bases at V and 6 bases at J, leaving 5 bases unmatched.

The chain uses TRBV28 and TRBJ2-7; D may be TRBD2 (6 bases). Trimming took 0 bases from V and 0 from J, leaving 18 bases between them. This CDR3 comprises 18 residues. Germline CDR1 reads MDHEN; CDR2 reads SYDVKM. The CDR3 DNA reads TGTGCCAGCAGTTTATGGGCCCAGGGACTGTCGAGCTCCTACGAGCAGTACTTC. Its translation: CASSLWAQGLSSSYEQYF. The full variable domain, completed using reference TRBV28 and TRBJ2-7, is DVKVTQSSRYLVKRTGEKVFLECVQDMDHENMFWYRQDPGLGLRLIYFSYDVKMKEKGDIPEGYSVSREKKERFSLILESASTNQTSMYLCASSLWAQGLSSSYEQYFGPGTRLTVT.

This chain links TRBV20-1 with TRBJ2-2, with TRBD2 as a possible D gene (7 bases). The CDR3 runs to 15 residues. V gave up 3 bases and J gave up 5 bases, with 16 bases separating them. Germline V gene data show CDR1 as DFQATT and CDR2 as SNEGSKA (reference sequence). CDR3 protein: CSARGAGVRTGELFF. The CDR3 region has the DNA TGCAGTGCTAGGGGGGCGGGGGTCCGGACCGGGGAGCTGTTTTTT.

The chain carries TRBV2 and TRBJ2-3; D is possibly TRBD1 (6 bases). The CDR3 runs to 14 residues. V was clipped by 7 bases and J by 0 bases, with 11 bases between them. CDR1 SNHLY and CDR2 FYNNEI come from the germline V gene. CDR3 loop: CASNQGTSTDTQYF. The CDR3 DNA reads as TGTGCCAGCAACCAGGGGACGAGCACAGATACGCAGTATTTT.

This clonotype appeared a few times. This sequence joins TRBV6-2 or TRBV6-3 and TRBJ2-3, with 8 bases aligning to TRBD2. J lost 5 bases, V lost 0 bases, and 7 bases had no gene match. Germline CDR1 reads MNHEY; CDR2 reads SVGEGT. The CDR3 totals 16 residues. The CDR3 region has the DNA TGTGCCAGCAGTTACTCGCCAGCGGGAGTTTTAGATACGCAGTATTTT. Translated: CASSYSPAGVLDTQYF.

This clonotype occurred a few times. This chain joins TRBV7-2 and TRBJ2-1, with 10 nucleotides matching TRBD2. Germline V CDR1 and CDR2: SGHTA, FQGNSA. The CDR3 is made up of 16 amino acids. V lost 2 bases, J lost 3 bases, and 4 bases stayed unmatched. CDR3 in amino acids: CASSLWGTSDYNEQFF. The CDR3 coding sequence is TGTGCCAGCAGCTTATGGGGGACTAGCGACTACAATGAGCAGTTCTTC.

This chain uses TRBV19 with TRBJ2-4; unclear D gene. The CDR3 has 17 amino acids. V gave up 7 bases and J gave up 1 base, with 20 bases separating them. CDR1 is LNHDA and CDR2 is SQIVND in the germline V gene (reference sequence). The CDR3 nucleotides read TGTGCCAGTATAACCGGGTCCCCCCTGCCGGCCAAAAACATTCAGTACTTC. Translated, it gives CASITGSPLPAKNIQYF.

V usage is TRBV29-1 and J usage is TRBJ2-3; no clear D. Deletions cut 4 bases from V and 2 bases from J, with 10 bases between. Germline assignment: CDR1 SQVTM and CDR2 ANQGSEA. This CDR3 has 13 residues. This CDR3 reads CSVGGPLTDTQYF. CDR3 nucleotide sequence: TGCAGCGTTGGTGGGCCCCTCACAGATACGCAGTATTTT.

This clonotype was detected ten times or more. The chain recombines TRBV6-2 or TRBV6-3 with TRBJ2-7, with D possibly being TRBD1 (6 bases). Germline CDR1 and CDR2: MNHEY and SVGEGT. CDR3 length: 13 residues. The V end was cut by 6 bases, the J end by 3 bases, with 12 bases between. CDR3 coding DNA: TGTGCCAGCAGCGTTACAGGGTACTACGAGCAGTACTTC. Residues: CASSVTGYYEQYF.

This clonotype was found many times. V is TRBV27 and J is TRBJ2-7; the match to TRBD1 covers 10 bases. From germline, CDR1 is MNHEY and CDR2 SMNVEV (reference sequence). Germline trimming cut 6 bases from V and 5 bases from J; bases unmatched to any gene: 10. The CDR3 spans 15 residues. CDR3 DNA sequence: TGTGCCAGCAGGGAATTATGGGACAGGGGCCACGAGCAGTACTTC. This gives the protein CASRELWDRGHEQYF.

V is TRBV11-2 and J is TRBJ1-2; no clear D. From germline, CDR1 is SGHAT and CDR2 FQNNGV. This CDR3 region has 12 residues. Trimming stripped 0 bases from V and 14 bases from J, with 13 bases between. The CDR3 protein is CASSLDQVPQTF. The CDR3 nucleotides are TGTGCCAGCAGCTTAGATCAGGTCCCGCAAACCTTC.

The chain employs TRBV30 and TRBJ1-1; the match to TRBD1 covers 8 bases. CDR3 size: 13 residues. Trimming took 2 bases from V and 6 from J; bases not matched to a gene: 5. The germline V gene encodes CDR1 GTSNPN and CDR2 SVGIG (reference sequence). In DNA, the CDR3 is TGTGCCTGGAGTCAACCGGGACAGGCTGAAGCTTTCTTT. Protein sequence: CAWSQPGQAEAFF.

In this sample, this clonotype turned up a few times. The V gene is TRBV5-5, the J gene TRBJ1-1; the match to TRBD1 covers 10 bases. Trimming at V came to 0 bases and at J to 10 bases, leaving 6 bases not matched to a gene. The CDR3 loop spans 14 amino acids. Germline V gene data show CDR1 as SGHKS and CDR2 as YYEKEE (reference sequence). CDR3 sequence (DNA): TGTGCCAGCAGCTTGGAAACCGGGACAGGGGCAGCTTTCTTT. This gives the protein CASSLETGTGAAFF.

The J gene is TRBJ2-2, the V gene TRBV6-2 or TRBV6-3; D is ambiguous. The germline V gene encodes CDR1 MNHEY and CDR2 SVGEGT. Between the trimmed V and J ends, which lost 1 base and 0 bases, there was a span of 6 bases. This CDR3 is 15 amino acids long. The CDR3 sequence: CASSYLPPNTGELFF. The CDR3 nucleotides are TGTGCCAGCAGTTACTTACCCCCGAACACCGGGGAGCTGTTTTTT.

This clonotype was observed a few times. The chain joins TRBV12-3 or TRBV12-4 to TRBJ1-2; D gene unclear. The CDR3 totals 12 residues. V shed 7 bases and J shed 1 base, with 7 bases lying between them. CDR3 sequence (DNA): TGTGCCAGCATGGACCATAACTATGGCTACACCTTC. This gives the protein CASMDHNYGYTF.

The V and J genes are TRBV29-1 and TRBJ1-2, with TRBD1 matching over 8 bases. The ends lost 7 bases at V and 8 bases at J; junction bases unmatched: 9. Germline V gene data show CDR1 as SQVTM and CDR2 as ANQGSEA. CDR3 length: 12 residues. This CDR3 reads CSAGQGVEGYTF. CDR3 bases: TGCAGCGCAGGACAGGGAGTGGAAGGCTACACCTTC.

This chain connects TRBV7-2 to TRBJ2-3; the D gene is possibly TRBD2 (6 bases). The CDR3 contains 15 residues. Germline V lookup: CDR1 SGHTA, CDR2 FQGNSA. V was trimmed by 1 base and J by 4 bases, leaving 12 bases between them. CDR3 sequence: CASSLVSRGADTQYF. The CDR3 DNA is TGTGCCAGCAGCTTAGTCTCGCGCGGGGCAGATACGCAGTATTTT.

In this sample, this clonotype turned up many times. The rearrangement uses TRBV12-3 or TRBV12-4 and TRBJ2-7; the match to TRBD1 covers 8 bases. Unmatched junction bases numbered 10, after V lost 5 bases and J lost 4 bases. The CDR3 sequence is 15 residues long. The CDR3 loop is CASSDGQGGMYEQYF. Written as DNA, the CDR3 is TGTGCCAGCAGTGACGGACAGGGTGGTATGTACGAGCAGTACTTC.

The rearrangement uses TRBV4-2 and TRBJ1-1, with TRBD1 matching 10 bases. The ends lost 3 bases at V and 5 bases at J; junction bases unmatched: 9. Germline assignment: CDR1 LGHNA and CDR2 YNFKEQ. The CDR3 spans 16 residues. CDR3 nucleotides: TGTGCCAGCAGCCACGGGACAGGGGTACGGTTTACTGAAGCTTTCTTT. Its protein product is CASSHGTGVRFTEAFF.

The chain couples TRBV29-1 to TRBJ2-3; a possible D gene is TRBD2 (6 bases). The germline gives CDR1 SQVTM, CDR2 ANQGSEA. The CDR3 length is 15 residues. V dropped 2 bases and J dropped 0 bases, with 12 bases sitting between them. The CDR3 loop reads CSVEIWLASTDTQYF. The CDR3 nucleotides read TGCAGCGTTGAAATTTGGCTAGCGAGCACAGATACGCAGTATTTT.

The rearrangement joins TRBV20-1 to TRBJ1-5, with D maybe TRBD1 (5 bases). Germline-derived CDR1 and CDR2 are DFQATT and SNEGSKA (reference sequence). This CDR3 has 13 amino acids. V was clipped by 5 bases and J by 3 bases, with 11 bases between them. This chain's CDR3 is CSAFGGNNQPQHF. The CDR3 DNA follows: TGCAGTGCTTTTGGGGGGAACAATCAGCCCCAGCATTTT.

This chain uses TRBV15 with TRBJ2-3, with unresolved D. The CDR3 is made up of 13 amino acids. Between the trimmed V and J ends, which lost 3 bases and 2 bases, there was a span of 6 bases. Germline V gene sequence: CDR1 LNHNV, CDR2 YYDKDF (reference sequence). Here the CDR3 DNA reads TGTGCCACCAGCAGTTTGGTCACAGATACGCAGTATTTT. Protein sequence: CATSSLVTDTQYF.

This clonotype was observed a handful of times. CDR3 DNA sequence: TGTGCCAGCAGCTTAAGCGGGACAGGGAGCTCTGGAAACACCATATATTTT. It specifies CASSLSGTGSSGNTIYF. The genes are TRBV7-2 and TRBJ1-3, with 9 bases aligning to TRBD1. This CDR3 is built from 17 residues. Losses at the gene ends were 2 bases for V and 0 bases for J; bases not matched to a gene: 5. Per the germline V gene, CDR1 is SGHTA and CDR2 is FQGNSA. Drawing the rest from reference TRBV7-2 and TRBJ1-3, the complete variable domain is GAGVSQSPSNKVTEKGKDVELRCDPISGHTALYWYRQSLGQGLEFLIYFQGNSAPDKSGLPSDRFSAERTGGSVSTLTIQRTQQEDSAVYLCASSLSGTGSSGNTIYFGEGSWLTVV.

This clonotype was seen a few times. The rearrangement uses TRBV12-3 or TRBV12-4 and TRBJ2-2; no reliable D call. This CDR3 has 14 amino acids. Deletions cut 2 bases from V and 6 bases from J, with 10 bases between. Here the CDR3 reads CASSLIDGAGELFF. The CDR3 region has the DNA TGTGCCAGCAGTTTAATCGACGGCGCCGGGGAGCTGTTTTTT.